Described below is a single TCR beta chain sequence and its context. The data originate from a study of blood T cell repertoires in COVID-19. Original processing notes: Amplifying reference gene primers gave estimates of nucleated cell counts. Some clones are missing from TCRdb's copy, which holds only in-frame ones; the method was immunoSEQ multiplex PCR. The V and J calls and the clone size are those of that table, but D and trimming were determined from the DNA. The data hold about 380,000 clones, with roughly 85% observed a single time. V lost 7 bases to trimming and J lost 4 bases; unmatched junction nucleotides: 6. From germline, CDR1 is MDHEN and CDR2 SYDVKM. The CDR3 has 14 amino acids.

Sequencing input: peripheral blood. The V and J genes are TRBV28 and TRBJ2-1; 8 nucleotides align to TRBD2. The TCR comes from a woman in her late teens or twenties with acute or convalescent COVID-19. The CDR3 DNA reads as TGTGCCAGCATTCCAGCGGGAGATTACAATGAGCAGTTCTTC. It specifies CASIPAGDYNEQFF. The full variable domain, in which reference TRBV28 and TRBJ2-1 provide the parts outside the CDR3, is DVKVTQSSRYLVKRTGEKVFLECVQDMDHENMFWYRQDPGLGLRLIYFSYDVKMKEKGDIPEGYSVSREKKERFSLILESASTNQTSMYLCASIPAGDYNEQFFGPGTRLTVL.